What follows are 22 T cell receptor beta chains derived from one specimen sequenced in a study of blood T cell repertoires in COVID-19. Sequenced by immunoSEQ multiplex PCR; TCRdb stores in-frame clones only, minus some. The sample carries about 270,000 clones, 70% to 90% recorded once. Sequenced: PBMCs or T cells enriched from blood (not recorded which). These receptors came from a man aged 18-30 years who had recovered from COVID-19.

The rearrangement uses TRBV7-9 and TRBJ2-5; 7 bases agree with TRBD1. Germline CDR1 SEHNR, CDR2 FQNEAQ (reference sequence). This CDR3 comprises 15 residues. After removal of 1 base from V and 5 bases from J, the junction contained 7 bases not matched to a gene. The CDR3: CASSLVSGGWETQYF. The CDR3 DNA reads TGTGCCAGCAGCTTAGTGTCAGGGGGATGGGAGACCCAGTACTTC.

This clone was detected only a few times. The sample carries other DNA sequences with the same CDR3. In nucleotides, the CDR3 is TGTGCCAGCTCACCACCTGCAGGCTATGGCTACACCTTC. Its protein product is CASSPPAGYGYTF. The gene calls are TRBV18 and TRBJ1-2, with no clear D. Germline V gene lookup returns CDR1 KGHSH and CDR2 LQKENI. The CDR3 is 13 amino acids. V gave up 0 bases and J gave up 4 bases, with 6 bases separating them.

This rearrangement joins TRBV10-3 to TRBJ2-7; the D gene is possibly TRBD1 (6 bases). The germline V and J ends were trimmed by 4 bases and 7 bases, with 29 bases remaining between them. The CDR3 consists of 18 residues. Germline CDR1 is ENHRY and CDR2 is SYGVKD. The CDR3 DNA reads TGTGCCATCAGTGGCCCCCGGGGCGGCAGGGGATATTCGGAAGAGCAGTACTTC. It encodes CAISGPRGGRGYSEEQYF.

The rearrangement joins TRBV11-3 to TRBJ1-6, with D possibly matching TRBD1 (5 bases). V lost 6 bases and J 5 bases, leaving 11 bases between the germline ends. The CDR3 runs to 14 residues. Germline V gene data show CDR1 as SGHNT and CDR2 as YENEEA. This CDR3 is CASSYGGDNSPLHF. The CDR3 DNA is TGTGCCAGCAGTTACGGGGGGGATAATTCACCCCTCCACTTT.

This chain joins TRBV27 and TRBJ1-4; the D gene is possibly TRBD1 (6 bases). The CDR3 contains 14 residues. Germline lookup yields CDR1 MNHEY and CDR2 SMNVEV (reference sequence). Trimming shortened V by 6 bases and J by 7 bases, and 15 bases separated the two germline ends. The CDR3 coding sequence is TGTGCCAGCAGGCCGGGGGGCTCAATTGAAAAACTGTTTTTT. It encodes CASRPGGSIEKLFF.

The genes are TRBV12-3 or TRBV12-4 and TRBJ1-1; TRBD1 agrees at 8 bases. The junction had 4 bases not matched to a gene; V was cut back by 5 bases and J by 8 bases. The CDR3 length is 12 residues. CDR3 amino acids: CASSIHRGEAFF. For the CDR3, the DNA is TGTGCCAGCAGTATCCACAGGGGGGAAGCTTTCTTT.

This sequence joins TRBV10-1 and TRBJ1-3, with a weak D call TRBD1 (5 bases). The CDR3 runs 14 residues. The V end lost 6 bases, the J end lost 2 bases, and 11 bases lay between the germline ends. The V gene's germline CDR1 is WNHNN and CDR2 SYGVQD (reference sequence). The CDR3 loop reads CASSGPGAGNTIYF. The DNA for the CDR3 is TGCGCCAGCAGCGGTCCGGGGGCTGGAAACACCATATATTTT.

The rearrangement links TRBV27 to TRBJ2-7; D call uncertain. CDR1 is MNHEY, CDR2 SMNVEV, per germline (reference sequence). The CDR3 consists of 12 residues. Between the trimmed V and J ends, which lost 4 bases and 4 bases, there was a span of 8 bases. The CDR3 coding sequence is TGTGCCAGCAGTTCGAACGGGTACGAGCAGTACTTC. Translated: CASSSNGYEQYF.

A word on this clone: Additional DNA sequences in this sample encode the identical CDR3. This sequence joins TRBV13 and TRBJ2-7, with 11 bases that match TRBD1. In germline, CDR1 is PRHDT, CDR2 FYEKMQ (reference sequence). The V and J ends lost 0 bases and 2 bases, in that order; junction bases with no gene match: 0. The CDR3 has 15 amino acids. The CDR3 reads CASSLGGQGAYEQYF. Here the CDR3 DNA reads TGTGCCAGCAGCTTAGGGGGACAGGGGGCCTACGAGCAGTACTTC.

V is TRBV4-1 and J is TRBJ1-1; D remains unclear. Deletions cut 0 bases from V and 6 bases from J, with 8 bases between. The V gene's germline CDR1 is MGHRA and CDR2 YSYEKL. CDR3 length: 13 residues. The CDR3 loop reads CASSQETGAEAFF. As DNA, the CDR3 is TGCGCCAGCAGCCAAGAGACCGGAGCTGAAGCTTTCTTT.

The chain couples TRBV27 to TRBJ2-5; 11 bases align to TRBD2. From germline, CDR1 is MNHEY and CDR2 SMNVEV (reference sequence). This CDR3 has 15 residues. Trimming removed 6 bases from V and 3 bases from J; junction bases left unmatched: 6. The CDR3 reads CASRYSGRAEETQYF. CDR3 sequence (DNA): TGTGCCAGCAGATATAGCGGGAGGGCCGAAGAGACCCAGTACTTC.

V and J are TRBV19 and TRBJ2-3, with TRBD2 identical over 10 bases. The CDR3 is 16 amino acids. With 4 bases clipped from V and 3 bases from J, the junction kept 7 bases outside the gene matches. The germline CDR1 and CDR2 sequences are LNHDA and SQIVND (reference sequence). The CDR3 DNA is TGTGCCAGTAGTAGAAGTAGCGGGGGGTGGACAGATACGCAGTATTTT. Its protein is CASSRSSGGWTDTQYF.

The chain carries TRBV6-5 and TRBJ1-1; 7 nucleotides align to TRBD1. The J segment lost 5 bases and the V segment lost 11 bases, leaving 11 bases of the junction unmatched. Germline V CDR1 and CDR2: MNHEY, SVGAGI. The CDR3 contains 13 residues. The CDR3 DNA is TGTGCCGGACACGACAGGGAGGCGACTGAAGCTTTCTTT. Its translation is CAGHDREATEAFF.

The chain recombines TRBV6-5 with TRBJ2-1; D ambiguous. The V gene's germline CDR1 is MNHEY and CDR2 SVGAGI. This CDR3 is built from 14 residues. V lost 2 bases, J lost 3 bases, and 8 bases lay in between. The DNA of the CDR3 is TGTGCCAGCAGTTACCGCAGGAACTACAATGAGCAGTTCTTC. The encoded protein is CASSYRRNYNEQFF.

This rearrangement joins TRBV6-4 to TRBJ1-2; possible D gene TRBD1, 5 bases. This CDR3 has 15 residues. CDR1 is MRHNA, CDR2 SNTAGT, per germline. Trimming cost V 2 bases and J 5 bases, with 15 bases left between them. CDR3 nucleotide sequence: TGTGCCAGCAGTGACCGAGGGGAGGCGGCATATGGCTACACCTTC. Its protein product is CASSDRGEAAYGYTF.

With regard to this clone: The junction shows a germline mismatch at one end, possibly a read error. V and J are TRBV6-5 and TRBJ1-1; 7 nucleotides match TRBD1. CDR1 MNHEY and CDR2 SVGAGI come from the germline V gene. The CDR3 is 10 amino acids. The CDR3 DNA is TGTGCCAGCAGAGACAGGGAGGAGATCTTT. It encodes CASRDREEIF.

The V call is TRBV10-3, the J call TRBJ2-3; 8 bases agree with TRBD2. CDR1 is ENHRY, CDR2 SYGVKD, per germline. The CDR3 is 16 amino acids. V lost 6 bases and J lost 1; bases outside the gene matches: 9. The CDR3 loop is CAISPLGAGGTDTQYF. CDR3 DNA: TGTGCCATCAGCCCGTTGGGAGCGGGGGGCACAGATACGCAGTATTTT.

The chain employs TRBV6-5 and TRBJ1-2, with TRBD1 identical over 7 bases. The CDR3 extends over 15 amino acids. Germline V lookup: CDR1 MNHEY, CDR2 SVGAGI. V shed 2 bases and J 2 bases; nucleotides not matched to a gene: 5. The CDR3 sequence: CASSYRGQPNYGYTF. CDR3 bases: TGTGCCAGCAGTTACCGGGGACAGCCCAACTATGGCTACACCTTC.

This rearrangement joins TRBV6-6 to TRBJ2-7; possibly TRBD1 for D (6 bases). Germline V gene lookup returns CDR1 MNHNY and CDR2 SVGAGI (reference sequence). V was shortened by 0 bases and J by 4 bases, with 10 bases between the two germline ends. This CDR3 comprises 14 residues. CDR3 amino acids: CASSYSGTLYEQYF. The DNA for the CDR3 is TGTGCCAGCAGTTACTCTGGGACACTATACGAGCAGTACTTC.

This chain joins TRBV3-1 (or the pseudogene TRBV3-2) and TRBJ2-7; the D gene is possibly TRBD2 (5 bases). The CDR3 extends over 12 amino acids. The V gene's germline CDR1 is LGHDT and CDR2 YNNKEL (reference sequence). V shed 5 bases and J shed 3 bases, with 8 bases lying between them. The CDR3: CASSGLDYEQYF. The DNA of the CDR3 is TGTGCCAGCAGCGGACTGGACTACGAGCAGTACTTC.

The CDR3 coding sequence is TGCAGTGCTAGTAACAGCGGGGGGGGAAACATTCAGTACTTC. Residues: CSASNSGGGNIQYF. The chain employs TRBV20-1 and TRBJ2-4; 10 bases match TRBD2. V dropped 3 bases and J dropped 6; count of bases not matched to a gene: 5. The germline gives CDR1 DFQATT, CDR2 SNEGSKA (reference sequence). CDR3 length: 14 residues.

This chain links TRBV10-3 with TRBJ2-7; D not certain. The CDR3 is 13 amino acids. The V end lost 7 bases, the J end lost 3 bases, and 13 bases lay between the germline ends. From germline, CDR1 is ENHRY and CDR2 SYGVKD. The CDR3 loop is CAITSQKDYEQYF. CDR3 sequence (DNA): TGTGCCATCACGTCACAGAAGGACTACGAGCAGTACTTC.